These 32 T cell receptor beta chains came from one sample sequenced in a study of cytomegalovirus exposure and HLA in healthy donors. The PCR had 60 Vbeta and 13 Jbeta primers. The repertoire was sequenced with immunoSEQ multiplex PCR; TCRdb's copy has only in-frame clones and lacks some. The sample has 160,000 or so clones, about 80% seen once. What was sequenced was PBMCs. Receptor source: a man aged 25 to 40 in good health and CMV-seropositive.

J is TRBJ2-7 and V is TRBV7-2, with 10 positions matching TRBD1. Looked up from germline, CDR1 is SGHTA and CDR2 is FQGNSA. The CDR3 contains 14 residues. The junction had 4 bases not matched to a gene; V was cut back by 5 bases and J by 3 bases. This chain's CDR3 is CASSRRDRGYEQYF. DNA for the CDR3: TGTGCCAGCAGCAGAAGGGACAGGGGCTACGAGCAGTACTTC.

DNA for the CDR3: TGTGCCATCAACCCGACAGACGGCTATGGCTACACCTTC. This gives the protein CAINPTDGYGYTF. The V and J genes are TRBV10-3 and TRBJ1-2; maybe TRBD1 (5 bases). Trimming cost V 7 bases and J 4 bases, with 13 bases left between them. The CDR3 totals 13 residues. Germline assignment: CDR1 ENHRY and CDR2 SYGVKD.

This clone was detected only a few times. Other DNA sequences in the sample encode the same CDR3. The chain has TRBV7-3 and TRBJ2-2, with unresolved D. Trimming took 4 bases from V and 5 from J, leaving 5 bases between them. The V gene's germline CDR1 is SGHTA and CDR2 FQGTGA. This CDR3 is 12 amino acids long. This chain's CDR3 is CASSSRTGELFF. CDR3 in DNA: TGTGCCAGCAGCTCCCGGACCGGGGAGCTGTTTTTT. The variable domain in full, completed from reference TRBV7-3 and TRBJ2-2, reads GAGVSQTPSNKVTEKGKYVELRCDPISGHTALYWYRQSLGQGPEFLIYFQGTGAADDSGLPNDRFFAVRPEGSVSTLKIQRTERGDSAVYLCASSSRTGELFFGEGSRLTVL.

The J gene is TRBJ1-2, the V gene TRBV15; D is unclear. V shed 0 bases and J shed 4 bases, with 6 bases lying between them. The germline gives CDR1 LNHNV, CDR2 YYDKDF (reference sequence). CDR3 length equals 13 residues. The CDR3 DNA sequence: TGTGCCACCAGCAGAGACGCACTCTATGGCTACACCTTC. Amino acids: CATSRDALYGYTF.

The V gene is TRBV5-1, the J gene TRBJ2-1, with TRBD1 matching 10 bases. Per germline, CDR1 SGHRS and CDR2 YFSETQ. The J segment lost 5 bases and the V segment lost 0 bases, leaving 2 bases of the junction unmatched. This CDR3 contains 15 residues. CDR3 DNA: TGCGCCAGCAGCTTGGTGGGACAGGGGAACAATGAGCAGTTCTTC. This encodes CASSLVGQGNNEQFF.

The chain joins TRBV19 to TRBJ1-1; 9 nucleotides line up with TRBD1. Germline V gene data show CDR1 as LNHDA and CDR2 as SQIVND (reference sequence). The CDR3 loop spans 14 amino acids. V was pared by 5 bases and J by 2 bases, with 3 bases of the junction left unmatched. CDR3 bases: TGTGCCAGTAGTGACAGGGGGGCCAACACTGAAGCTTTCTTT. Its translation: CASSDRGANTEAFF.

The CDR3 DNA sequence: TGCGCCAGCAGCCTCGACAAGAACGTTGAAGCTTTCTTT. Translated, it gives CASSLDKNVEAFF. The gene calls are TRBV4-3 and TRBJ1-1; D unclear. This CDR3 has 13 amino acids. V lost 4 bases, J lost 7 bases, and 13 bases lay in between. From germline, CDR1 is LGHNA and CDR2 YSLEER.

V gene TRBV29-1 combines with J gene TRBJ1-1, with D perhaps matching TRBD1 (5 bases). CDR1 and CDR2 (germline): SQVTM, ANQGSEA. Between the trimmed V and J ends, which lost 2 bases and 3 bases, there was a span of 7 bases. The CDR3 runs 12 residues. The CDR3, as DNA: TGCAGCGTTGAATCAGGGTACACTGAAGCTTTCTTT. Protein sequence: CSVESGYTEAFF.

This rearrangement joins TRBV5-1 to TRBJ2-7; TRBD2 matches at 11 bases. V dropped 0 bases and J dropped 5; count of bases not matched to a gene: 1. Germline loops: CDR1 SGHRS, CDR2 YFSETQ. The CDR3 sequence is 14 residues long. CDR3 in amino acids: CASSLVTSGDEQYF. The CDR3 DNA follows: TGCGCCAGCAGCTTGGTGACTAGCGGGGACGAGCAGTACTTC.

The chain joins TRBV2 to TRBJ2-7, with TRBD1 matching 8 bases. The junction had 6 bases not matched to a gene; V was cut back by 10 bases and J by 1 base. The CDR3 loop spans 13 amino acids. CDR1 is SNHLY and CDR2 is FYNNEI in the germline V gene. CDR3 sequence reads: CATEDRVSYEQYF. The CDR3 DNA sequence: TGTGCCACCGAGGACAGGGTATCCTACGAGCAGTACTTC.

The chain has TRBV2 and TRBJ2-7; 7 nucleotides match TRBD2. V dropped 8 bases and J dropped 1; count of bases not matched to a gene: 2. The CDR3 has 12 amino acids. CDR1 and CDR2 (germline): SNHLY, FYNNEI. Here the CDR3 reads CASRGDSYEQYF. DNA for the CDR3: TGTGCCAGCCGGGGGGATTCCTACGAGCAGTACTTC.

The chain is built from TRBV7-9 and TRBJ2-7, with TRBD2 as a possible D gene (5 bases). The CDR3 is 14 amino acids. Germline CDR1 and CDR2: SEHNR and FQNEAQ (reference sequence). Trimming took 1 base from V and 7 from J, leaving 14 bases between them. CDR3 in DNA: TGTGCCAGCAGCTTAGTGACGGGAAGGGATGAGCAGTACTTC. Translating it yields CASSLVTGRDEQYF.

This clone was observed once. V is TRBV6-6 and J is TRBJ2-1; TRBD1 might be the D (5 bases). Deletions cut 5 bases from V and 10 bases from J, with 9 bases between. Germline V gene data show CDR1 as MNHNY and CDR2 as SVGAGI (reference sequence). This CDR3 spans 11 amino acids. CDR3 loop: CASSRQSEQFF. DNA for the CDR3: TGTGCCAGCAGTAGACAGTCCGAGCAGTTCTTC.

This clone was recorded a few times. V usage is TRBV5-1 and J usage is TRBJ1-4, with 7 bases aligning to TRBD1. Germline V gene lookup returns CDR1 SGHRS and CDR2 YFSETQ. The CDR3 length is 14 residues. The trim removed 0 bases at V and 10 bases at J, leaving 6 bases unmatched. The CDR3 is CASSLDRGDGKLFF. The DNA for the CDR3 is TGCGCCAGCAGCTTGGACAGGGGAGACGGAAAACTGTTTTTT.

The V and J genes are TRBV10-2 and TRBJ2-7; no clear D gene. CDR3 length: 14 residues. V gave up 0 bases and J gave up 2 bases, with 8 bases separating them. Germline V CDR1 and CDR2: WSHSY, SAAADI. CDR3 DNA: TGCGCCAGCAGTGAGTCGGTACGGGCCTACGAGCAGTACTTC. Its protein is CASSESVRAYEQYF.

The table lists this clone with a few counts. The chain has TRBV28 and TRBJ2-6; 15 bases agree with TRBD2. Germline V gene lookup returns CDR1 MDHEN and CDR2 SYDVKM. Trimming cost V 5 bases and J 2 bases; bases outside gene matches: 4. The CDR3 spans 18 residues. CDR3 protein: CASSTRTSGGAGANVLTF. The CDR3 nucleotides are TGTGCCAGCAGTACCCGGACTAGCGGGGGGGCTGGGGCCAACGTCCTGACTTTC.

CDR3 sequence (DNA): TGTGCCAGCAGCGTAGCTCCTAGCGGGGGCTCCGGGAACAATGAGCAGTTCTTC. This sequence encodes CASSVAPSGGSGNNEQFF. The rearrangement links TRBV9 to TRBJ2-1, with TRBD2 matching 10 bases. Germline values: CDR1 SGDLS, CDR2 YYNGEE. V shed 0 bases, J shed 5 bases, and the junction held 11 bases outside the gene matches. This CDR3 spans 18 amino acids.

V is TRBV4-3 and J is TRBJ1-6, with TRBD1 matching 9 bases. Germline assignment: CDR1 LGHNA and CDR2 YSLEER. After removal of 3 bases from V and 0 bases from J, the junction contained 6 bases not matched to a gene. The CDR3 loop spans 18 amino acids. The CDR3 loop reads CASSQVPGQGSYNSPLHF. CDR3 nucleotides: TGCGCCAGCAGCCAGGTACCGGGACAGGGCTCCTATAATTCACCCCTCCACTTT.

The chain couples TRBV7-9 to TRBJ2-7, with 8 bases aligning to TRBD2. The CDR3 runs 13 residues. With 11 bases clipped from V and 3 bases from J, the junction kept 9 bases outside the gene matches. Germline V gives CDR1 SEHNR, CDR2 FQNEAQ (reference sequence). The chain's CDR3 is CAEGKAGDYEQYF. The CDR3 DNA reads TGTGCCGAAGGAAAAGCGGGGGACTACGAGCAGTACTTC.

This sequence joins TRBV30 and TRBJ1-2, with a possible D match to TRBD1 (5 bases). Germline CDR1 and CDR2: GTSNPN and SVGIG (reference sequence). The CDR3 contains 14 residues. Trimming removed 2 bases from V and 5 bases from J, with 15 bases in between. Written as DNA, the CDR3 is TGTGCCTGGAGTACGGGACTCGGGGAGTATGGCTACACCTTC. This translates into CAWSTGLGEYGYTF.

The chain uses TRBV10-1 and TRBJ2-3; tentative D call: TRBD1 (5 bases). The CDR3 runs 15 residues. CDR1 and CDR2 from the germline V gene are WNHNN and SYGVQD (reference sequence). Trimming cost V 7 bases and J 0 bases, with 14 bases left between them. The CDR3 DNA reads as TGCGCCAGCACAAGGGGCAGAGACAGCACAGATACGCAGTATTTT. It encodes CASTRGRDSTDTQYF.

The DNA of the CDR3 is TGCGCCAGCAGCCAACGACAGGGGGCCACTTCACCCCTCCACTTT. Amino acid sequence: CASSQRQGATSPLHF. The chain combines TRBV4-1 with TRBJ1-6, with 10 bases aligning to TRBD1. V shed 2 bases, J shed 9 bases, and the junction held 4 bases outside the gene matches. Germline assignment: CDR1 MGHRA and CDR2 YSYEKL. CDR3 size: 15 residues.

V and J are TRBV6-5 and TRBJ2-1; perhaps TRBD1 as D (7 bases). The germline V and J ends were trimmed by 8 bases and 7 bases, with 21 bases remaining between them. This CDR3 is 15 amino acids long. Germline-derived CDR1 and CDR2 are MNHEY and SVGAGI. CDR3 residues: CASFGSTGDRNEQFF. The CDR3, as DNA: TGTGCCAGCTTCGGGAGCACAGGGGATCGGAATGAGCAGTTCTTC.

This clone was recorded a few times. This chain joins TRBV5-4 and TRBJ2-7, with TRBD1 matching 8 bases. The germline V gene encodes CDR1 SGHNT and CDR2 YYREEE (reference sequence). This CDR3 region has 13 residues. After removal of 4 bases from V and 3 bases from J, the junction contained 3 bases not matched to a gene. In DNA form, the CDR3 reads TGTGCCAGCAGCGAGGGACAGGTCTACGAGCAGTACTTC. Translation: CASSEGQVYEQYF.

J is TRBJ1-6 and V is TRBV7-3; 7 nucleotides line up with TRBD1. With V trimmed by 4 bases and J by 7 bases, 4 bases remained unmatched. Germline CDR1 is SGHTA and CDR2 is FQGTGA. The CDR3 runs 14 residues. The CDR3 sequence: CASSSGGPNSPLHF. CDR3 DNA sequence: TGTGCCAGCAGCTCAGGGGGTCCCAATTCACCCCTCCACTTT.

This sequence joins TRBV19 and TRBJ2-7; possibly TRBD1 for D (6 bases). The CDR3 has 14 residues. Trimming shortened V by 6 bases and J by 0 bases, and 12 bases separated the two germline ends. The germline CDR1 and CDR2 sequences are LNHDA and SQIVND (reference sequence). DNA of the CDR3: TGTGCCAGTAGGGTTGACAGGACCTCCTACGAGCAGTACTTC. It is translated as CASRVDRTSYEQYF.

The chain uses TRBV27 and TRBJ2-3, with D hard to call. Germline CDR1 MNHEY, CDR2 SMNVEV (reference sequence). This CDR3 contains 14 residues. V lost 3 bases and J 4 bases, leaving 11 bases between the germline ends. The CDR3 nucleotides are TGTGCCAGCAGTTTTTCACCGGTGGCAGATACGCAGTATTTT. Translated, it gives CASSFSPVADTQYF.

The rearrangement joins TRBV4-2 to TRBJ2-2; tentatively, D is TRBD2 (6 bases). Germline V CDR1 and CDR2: LGHNA, YNFKEQ. The length of the CDR3 is 16 residues. V dropped 1 base and J dropped 9 bases, with 18 bases sitting between them. The CDR3 DNA follows: TGTGCCAGCAGCCAAGGGAGGGGACGGAGGGATAGGGAGCTGTTTTTT. Its translation: CASSQGRGRRDRELFF.

The chain carries TRBV28 and TRBJ2-7; 9 bases align to TRBD1. V trimming: 5 bases; J trimming: 4 bases; junction bases outside the gene matches: 6. The CDR3 is 14 amino acids. Per the germline V gene, CDR1 is MDHEN and CDR2 is SYDVKM. Written as DNA, the CDR3 is TGTGCCAGCAGTACCGGACAGGGGAGATACGAGCAGTACTTC. This codes for CASSTGQGRYEQYF. The variable domain in full, with the rest retrieved from reference TRBV28 and TRBJ2-7, is DVKVTQSSRYLVKRTGEKVFLECVQDMDHENMFWYRQDPGLGLRLIYFSYDVKMKEKGDIPEGYSVSREKKERFSLILESASTNQTSMYLCASSTGQGRYEQYFGPGTRLTVT.

V is TRBV5-4 and J is TRBJ2-7; weak D call: TRBD1 (7 bases). Trimming took 0 bases from V and 0 from J, leaving 13 bases between them. The V gene's germline CDR1 is SGHNT and CDR2 YYREEE (reference sequence). The CDR3 length is 16 residues. The CDR3 protein is CASSLGGTASSYEQYF. DNA for the CDR3: TGTGCCAGCAGCTTGGGCGGGACAGCCAGCTCCTACGAGCAGTACTTC.

This clone was observed a handful of times. The rearrangement joins TRBV15 to TRBJ1-2; 12 bases fit TRBD1. Germline V gene data show CDR1 as LNHNV and CDR2 as YYDKDF (reference sequence). J was trimmed by 7 bases and V by 1 base; bases with no gene match: 4. The CDR3 contains 15 residues. This chain's CDR3 is CATSRGDRGPFGYTF. As DNA, the CDR3 is TGTGCCACCAGCAGAGGGGACAGGGGGCCATTTGGCTACACCTTC.

This clone came up once. V gene TRBV21-1 combines with J gene TRBJ1-4; TRBD1 reflects the table's D call only, with no check against the DNA. TRBV21-1 is a listed pseudogene. CDR3 length: 14 amino acids. In nucleotides, the CDR3 is TGTGCCAGCATCTTGACAGGGGAGGATGAAAAACTGTTTTTT. Translated, it gives CASILTGEDEKLFF.